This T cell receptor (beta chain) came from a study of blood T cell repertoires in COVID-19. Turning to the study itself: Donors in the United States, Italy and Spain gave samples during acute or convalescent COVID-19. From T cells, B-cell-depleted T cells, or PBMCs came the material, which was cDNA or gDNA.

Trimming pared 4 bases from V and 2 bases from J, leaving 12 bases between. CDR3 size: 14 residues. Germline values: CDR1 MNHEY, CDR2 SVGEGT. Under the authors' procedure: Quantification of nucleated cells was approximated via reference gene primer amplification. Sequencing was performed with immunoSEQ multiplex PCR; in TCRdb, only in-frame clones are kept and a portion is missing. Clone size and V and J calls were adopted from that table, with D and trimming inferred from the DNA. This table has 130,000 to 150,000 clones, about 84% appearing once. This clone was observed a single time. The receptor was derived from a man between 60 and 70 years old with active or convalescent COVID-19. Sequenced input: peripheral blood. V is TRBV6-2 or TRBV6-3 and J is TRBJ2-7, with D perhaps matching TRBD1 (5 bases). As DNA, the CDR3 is TGTGCCAGCAGTTCCGCAGGGCCGCCCTACGAGCAGTACTTC. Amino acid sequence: CASSSAGPPYEQYF.